These T cell receptor beta chains were read from a single sample in a study of shared clonotypes between healthy human individuals. Repertoires were generated with immunoSEQ multiplex PCR, while TCRdb's copy carries only in-frame clones and drops some. Counted here are roughly 520,000 clones, 90% to 97% occurring once; the ten biggest clones make up 0.055% to 0.075%. The sample comprised naive CD4+ T cells sorted from blood. These receptors came from a woman aged 25 to 45 in good health. The CDR3 runs from the conserved cysteine through the conserved F or W. The D gene is left open where the match is weak. For some rows the clone size is stated as once, few or many, or as a class when expanded; others skip it.

>TRBD2|TRBJ2-7|-|TRBV5-1
TGCGCCAGCAGCTTAGGGACTAGCAGTTTCTACGAGCAGTACTTC
CASSLGTSSFYEQYF
>-|TRBJ1-1|-|TRBV19
TGTGCCAGTAGTAAAGGGATCATGAACACTGAAGCTTTCTTT
CASSKGIMNTEAFF
>-|TRBJ2-5|-|TRBV28
TGTGCCAGCAGTTCTCCGCAGACCCAGTACTTC
CASSSPQTQYF
>TRBD2|TRBJ2-7|-|TRBV27
TGTGCCAGCAGTCTCCGGGAGGGACTCGGCGAGCAGTACTTC
CASSLREGLGEQYF
>TRBD1|TRBJ1-1|-|TRBV29-1
TGCAGCGGTTACAGGGGCTCCGGGGGCACTGAAGCTTTCTTT
CSGYRGSGGTEAFF
>-|TRBJ2-2|-|TRBV28
TGTGCCAGCAGTTTCGGACGAACCGGGGAGCTGTTTTTT
CASSFGRTGELFF
>TRBD2|TRBJ2-3|-|TRBV11-1
TGTGCCAGCAGCTCTAGCGGGAGGGCTGATACGCAGTATTTT
CASSSSGRADTQYF
>-|TRBJ2-1|-|TRBV30
TGTGCCTGGAGTGGGTTACTAGATGAGCAGTTCTTC
CAWSGLLDEQFF
>-|TRBJ1-1|once|TRBV19
TGTGCCAGTAGTATAGAGGCGACGGGCACTGAAGCTTTCTTT
CASSIEATGTEAFF
>-|TRBJ2-7|once|TRBV28
TGTGCCAGCAGTTCCCCCGTTGGCGGTGGGTATATCGACGAGCAGTACTTC
CASSSPVGGGYIDEQYF
>TRBD2|TRBJ2-7|-|TRBV27
TGTGCCAGCAGATACTCTAGCGGGAGAGGAGAGCAGTACTTC
CASRYSSGRGEQYF
>-|TRBJ2-1|-|TRBV7-9
TGTGCCATCAATGTCGACCGCTACAATGAGCAGTTCTTC
CAINVDRYNEQFF
>-|TRBJ1-2|-|TRBV10-3
TGTGCCATCAGTGAGTCGAACGGACGCGTATGGCTAGGCACCTTC
CAISESNGRVWLGTF
>-|TRBJ1-2|-|TRBV6-5
TGTGCCAGCAGTATCCCCGCTGGTGGCTACACCTTC
CASSIPAGGYTF
>-|TRBJ1-3|-|TRBV29-1
TGCAGCGTTGATGGGGGGCCCGGCTCTGGAAACACCATATATTTT
CSVDGGPGSGNTIYF
>-|TRBJ2-5|-|TRBV28
TGTGCCACCCGCCCTTGGGGTAAGGCCCAAGAGACCCAGTACTTC
CATRPWGKAQETQYF
>TRBD2|TRBJ2-1|once|TRBV15
TGTGCCACCAGCCGGTATAAGGGAGGGGCGTACAATGAGCAGTTCTTC
CATSRYKGGAYNEQFF
>-|TRBJ1-1|-|TRBV6-4
TGTGCCAGCAGTGAACAGGTCAACACTGAAGCTTTCTTT
CASSEQVNTEAFF
>TRBD1|TRBJ2-7|-|TRBV4-1
TGCGCCAGCAGCCCGGGACAGGAAGGGGACGACCTATACGAGCAGTACTTC
CASSPGQEGDDLYEQYF
>TRBD1|TRBJ2-7|-|TRBV19
TGTGCCAGTAGGCTCGCCGGGACAGGGTTCTACGAGCAGTACTTC
CASRLAGTGFYEQYF
>TRBD1|TRBJ1-2|once|TRBV5-1
TGCGCCAGCAGCCCGGACAGGAGGGGGAACTATGGCTACACCTTC
CASSPDRRGNYGYTF
>TRBD1|TRBJ1-2|-|TRBV6-5
TGTGCCAGCACTGCGACAGGGTTTCGTGGCTACACCTTC
CASTATGFRGYTF
>-|TRBJ2-5|-|TRBV5-1
TGCGCCAGCAGCTTGGAGGGGGTCGAGACCCAGTACTTC
CASSLEGVETQYF
>-|TRBJ2-2|-|TRBV28
TGTGCCAGCAGTGCGAACACCGGGGAGCTGTTTTTT
CASSANTGELFF